The rows below give T cell receptor beta chains drawn from one sample of a study of blood T cell repertoires in COVID-19. Measured with immunoSEQ multiplex PCR; TCRdb has only the in-frame clones, and not every one. The sample lists about 210,000 clones, 84% occurring once. The sequencing input was peripheral blood. These receptors came from a woman of 80 years or more with COVID-19, enrolled during active disease. Both conserved end residues are part of each CDR3. D genes are given only for firm matches. Expanded clones are given a class, and other clones once, few, many or no size at all.

d_gene	v_gene	abundance	j_gene	CDR3nt	CDR3aa
TRBD2	TRBV2	NA	TRBJ2-1	TGTGCCAGCCGGGGACTAGCGAACAATGAGCAGTTCTTC	CASRGLANNEQFF
TRBD2	TRBV6-5	NA	TRBJ2-3	TGTGCCAGCAGATTGGCGGGGGGTCGAGATACGCAGTATTTT	CASRLAGGRDTQYF
NA	TRBV5-1	NA	TRBJ1-1	TGCGCCAGCAGCTTGGACAGTTTGAACACTGAAGCTTTCTTT	CASSLDSLNTEAFF
NA	TRBV5-5	NA	TRBJ1-2	TGTGCCAGCAGCCCGGAGGTCAACTATGGCTACACCTTC	CASSPEVNYGYTF
NA	TRBV5-1	NA	TRBJ2-1	TGCGCCAGCACCACAACGCCCCCTGGAGGTCATCGGTTCTTC	CASTTTPPGGHRFF
NA	TRBV18	NA	TRBJ1-3	TGTGCCAGCCGACAGGATGCAGGAGCTGGAAACACCATATATTTT	CASRQDAGAGNTIYF
TRBD1	TRBV5-1	NA	TRBJ1-4	TGCGCCAGCAGTGGACAGGGGGCGACTAATGAAAAACTGTTTTTT	CASSGQGATNEKLFF
NA	TRBV9	NA	TRBJ2-3	TGTGCCAGCAGCCCTAAGGGGGGGCTCACAGATACGCAGTATTTT	CASSPKGGLTDTQYF
TRBD1	TRBV5-1	once	TRBJ1-1	TGCGCCAGCAGCTTGGGGACAGGGACATTGGAAGCTTTCTTT	CASSLGTGTLEAFF
TRBD2	TRBV10-3	NA	TRBJ2-3	TGTGCCATCAGTAATACAATGGGACTAGTGGGGTATACGCAGTATTTT	CAISNTMGLVGYTQYF
NA	TRBV3-1/TRBV3-2	NA	TRBJ1-2	TGTGCCAGCAGCCAAGCTCACTATGGCTACACCTTC	CASSQAHYGYTF
NA	TRBV14	NA	TRBJ1-2	TGTGCCAGCAGCCAAGGCAGCAGACTCTATGGCTACACCTTC	CASSQGSRLYGYTF
NA	TRBV10-1	NA	TRBJ1-2	TGCGCCAGCAGTGAGTCGGCGGGGTATGGCTACACCTTC	CASSESAGYGYTF
TRBD2	TRBV4-2	once	TRBJ2-1	TGTGCCAGCAGCCAAGACCAGGGACTAGCGGTCAATGAGCAGTTCTTC	CASSQDQGLAVNEQFF
NA	TRBV18	NA	TRBJ1-3	TGTGCCAGCTCACCCGTCACAGGTCCTGGAAACACCATATATTTT	CASSPVTGPGNTIYF
TRBD1	TRBV18	NA	TRBJ2-5	TGTGCCAGCTCACCAAGAAGTATGGACAGGGGCAGGGAGACCCAGTACTTC	CASSPRSMDRGRETQYF
NA	TRBV1	NA	TRBJ2-7	TGCACCAGCAGCCAAGATTGCGGGCTCATCCCCTCCTACGAGCAGTACTTC	CTSSQDCGLIPSYEQYF
TRBD1	TRBV5-8	few	TRBJ1-1	TGTGCCAGCACACGGGGTCAGGGGGCAGGGACTGAAGCTTTCTTT	CASTRGQGAGTEAFF
TRBD2	TRBV5-1	NA	TRBJ2-5	TGCGCCAGCAGCTTGCGACCTAGCGGGGGGCCCAACCAAGAGACCCAGTACTTC	CASSLRPSGGPNQETQYF
NA	TRBV4-1	NA	TRBJ1-5	TGCGCCAGCAGCCAAGATGGGAGGGCCGGGGCCCATCAGCCCCAGCATTTT	CASSQDGRAGAHQPQHF
NA	TRBV3-1/TRBV3-2	NA	TRBJ1-2	TGTGCCAGCAGCCAAGTCCGGGAGGGCGGCGGCTACACCTTC	CASSQVREGGGYTF
NA	TRBV10-3	many	TRBJ1-2	TGTGCCATCAGTGAGCTGACAGGATCGCAATATGGCTACACCTTC	CAISELTGSQYGYTF
NA	TRBV28	NA	TRBJ1-6	TGTGCCAGCAGTTACAGCAATTCACCCCTCCACTTT	CASSYSNSPLHF
TRBD2	TRBV4-1	NA	TRBJ2-2	TGCGCCAGCAGTCCTCCGGGACTAGCGGGAGGGTATACCGGGGAGCTGTTTTTT	CASSPPGLAGGYTGELFF
NA	TRBV6-5	NA	TRBJ2-7	TGTGCCAGCAGTTACTCGAAAACTAGCTTCTCCTACGAGCAGTACTTC	CASSYSKTSFSYEQYF
NA	TRBV7-2	few	TRBJ1-2	TGTGCCAGCAGCTTACTAGACAGCCACTATGGCTACACCTTC	CASSLLDSHYGYTF
TRBD1	TRBV5-1	NA	TRBJ2-6	TGCGCCAGCAGCTTCCAAGCACAGGGGGCCTCTGCCGGGGCCAACGTCCTGACTTTC	CASSFQAQGASAGANVLTF
NA	TRBV6-5	NA	TRBJ1-1	TGTGCCAGCAGTTACTCGACACGGATGAACACTGAAGCTTTCTTT	CASSYSTRMNTEAFF
NA	TRBV4-2	NA	TRBJ1-2	TGTGCCAGCAGCCAAGAGCGAGTATCTTCGTATGGCTACACCTTC	CASSQERVSSYGYTF
TRBD1	TRBV2	once	TRBJ2-3	TGTGCCAGCAGCGCCGGGACAGGGGGCTTAGATACGCAGTATTTT	CASSAGTGGLDTQYF
NA	TRBV6-5	NA	TRBJ2-7	TGTGCCAGCAGTACTCGGGGAGGCTACACCTACGAGCAGTACTTC	CASSTRGGYTYEQYF
NA	TRBV27	NA	TRBJ2-3	TGTGCCAGTAAGCCATCAGATACGCAGTATTTT	CASKPSDTQYF
TRBD2	TRBV3-1/TRBV3-2	NA	TRBJ2-3	TGTGCCAGCAGCCCCTACGCTAGGACTAGCGGGAGCACAGATACGCAGTATTTT	CASSPYARTSGSTDTQYF
TRBD2	TRBV11-2	NA	TRBJ2-5	TGTGCCAGCAGCCTGCGCAGACTAGCGGGAGGAGAGACCCAGTACTTC	CASSLRRLAGGETQYF
NA	TRBV7-9	NA	TRBJ2-2	TGTGCCAGCAGCCAGGGACTCCCCCCCGGGGAGCTGTTTTTT	CASSQGLPPGELFF
NA	TRBV6-5	NA	TRBJ1-1	TGTGCCAGCAAATGGGCCGGGGGGGCTTTCTTT	CASKWAGGAFF
NA	TRBV15	once	TRBJ2-7	TGTGCCACCAGCAGAGGGACAGCGTTTTCCTACGAGCAGTACTTC	CATSRGTAFSYEQYF
TRBD1	TRBV23-1	NA	TRBJ2-7	TGCGCCAGCCCAACGGACAGGGCCTACGAGCAGTACTTC	CASPTDRAYEQYF
TRBD1	TRBV18	NA	TRBJ1-1	TGTGCCAGCTCAAGCATGCACCCGGGAACGACAGGGGCAGTGGACACTGAAGCTTTCTTT	CASSSMHPGTTGAVDTEAFF
NA	TRBV10-3	NA	TRBJ1-6	TGTGCCGTCCACAGGGAGTTGAATTCACCCCTCCACTTT	CAVHRELNSPLHF
TRBD1	TRBV5-5	NA	TRBJ2-5	TGTGCCAGCAGCTCGGGGGGACAGGGTCCGACAGAGACCCAGTACTTC	CASSSGGQGPTETQYF
NA	TRBV5-1	NA	TRBJ1-1	TGCGCCAGCAGCCGCACGACAGGGAACACTGAAGCTTTCTTT	CASSRTTGNTEAFF
NA	TRBV18	NA	TRBJ2-1	TGTGCCAGCTCACCCAGGACAGAGGGGGGGGGTGAGCAGTTCTTC	CASSPRTEGGGEQFF
NA	TRBV3-1/TRBV3-2	NA	TRBJ2-7	TGTGCCAGCAGCCAAAGGCGCCCGGGACTTGATTCCTACGAGCAGTACTTC	CASSQRRPGLDSYEQYF
NA	TRBV19	NA	TRBJ1-1	TGTGCCAGTAGTGTAACACCCACGGGCACTGAAGCTTTCTTT	CASSVTPTGTEAFF